This T cell receptor (beta chain) was sequenced during a study of beta chain features in type 1 diabetes. About the study: Patients did not differ from healthy donors in age, gender or cell yield. General study points: The VDJ junctions of type 1 diabetes patients carried fewer insertions and more deletions. Patients' naive, central memory and regulatory TCRB repertoires appeared more alike than those of healthy donors.

On this clone: Its matching antigen is unknown.

The entirety of the isolated RNA underwent reverse transcription, so expressed TCRB transcripts were sequenced. Sequencing used immunoSEQ multiplex PCR; TCRdb keeps in-frame clones, though not all of them. The sample shows 860,000 or so clones, 17% of them seen only once. V dropped 1 base and J dropped 4 bases, with 25 bases sitting between them. The CDR3 consists of 19 residues. Germline values: CDR1 SGHTA, CDR2 FQGNSA. The sample consisted of naive CD4+ T cells from blood. This clonotype was sampled from a woman between 18 and 29 years old in good health. V gene TRBV7-2 combines with J gene TRBJ1-2, with a weak D call TRBD1 (5 bases). CDR3 loop: CASSLDFGGLGGPAYGYTF. The CDR3 DNA is TGTGCCAGCAGCTTAGATTTCGGCGGCCTGGGGGGTCCGGCCTATGGCTACACCTTC. Based on the CDR3 plus reference TRBV7-2 and TRBJ1-2, the full variable domain is GAGVSQSPSNKVTEKGKDVELRCDPISGHTALYWYRQSLGQGLEFLIYFQGNSAPDKSGLPSDRFSAERTGGSVSTLTIQRTQQEDSAVYLCASSLDFGGLGGPAYGYTFGSGTRLTVV.